This paragraph reports one T cell receptor (beta chain). Researchers prepared the TCRbeta library using unique molecular identifiers, the study reports. TCRdb re-analysed the PCR reads in MiXCR, keeping a single row per CDR3 protein. The sample lists a few hundred thousand distinct CDR3 sequences, roughly 7% occurring once. The sample belongs to a study of T-cell reconstitution after alpha-beta-depleted transplantation in children. The V and J ends lost 5 bases and 0 bases, in that order; junction bases with no gene match: 11. The CDR3 has 18 amino acids. Germline CDR1 SNHLY, CDR2 FYNNEI. The rearrangement joins TRBV2 to TRBJ2-3, with 10 bases matching TRBD2. Sequencing was performed on PBMCs, taken before TCRalphabeta/CD19-depleted stem cell transplant. The sequence was collected from a boy aged 2 to 10 with acute lymphoblastic leukemia, due to receive a stem cell transplant. This CDR3 is CASSLRSSGRLSTDTQYF. The DNA for the CDR3 is TGTGCCAGCAGTTTGAGGTCTAGCGGGAGACTTAGCACAGATACGCAGTATTTT.